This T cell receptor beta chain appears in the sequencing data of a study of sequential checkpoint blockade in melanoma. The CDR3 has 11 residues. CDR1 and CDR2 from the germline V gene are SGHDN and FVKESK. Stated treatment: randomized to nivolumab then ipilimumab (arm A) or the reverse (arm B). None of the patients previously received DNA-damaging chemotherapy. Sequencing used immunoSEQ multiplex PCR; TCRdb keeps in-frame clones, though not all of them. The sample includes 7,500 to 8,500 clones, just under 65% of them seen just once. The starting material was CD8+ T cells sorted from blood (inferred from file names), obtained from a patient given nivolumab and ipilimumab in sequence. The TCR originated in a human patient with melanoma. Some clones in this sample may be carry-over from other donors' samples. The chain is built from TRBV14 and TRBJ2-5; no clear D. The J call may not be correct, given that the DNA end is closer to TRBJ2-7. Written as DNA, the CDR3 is TGTGCCAGCAGCCGAGGCTACGAGCAGTACTTC. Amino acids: CASSRGYEQYF.